This T cell receptor beta chain was identified during a study of beta chain features in type 1 diabetes. As for the study in general: Comparable age, gender and cell yields were observed in patients relative to healthy donors. General study results and limits: Compared to healthy donors, patients appeared to have naive, central memory and Treg TCRB repertoires that were more alike. Moderate yet significant TCRB CDR3 shortening was seen in Type 1 diabetes patients in all four CD4+ subsets. Patients and controls would be equally affected if PCR favored shorter templates.

CDR1 and CDR2 (germline): SNHLY, FYNNEI. Trimming removed 5 bases from V and 3 bases from J, with 11 bases in between. This CDR3 is built from 13 residues. This clone came up a few times. No antigen is known for it. Sequencing targeted expressed TCRB transcripts, as all isolated RNA had been reverse transcribed. The protocol was immunoSEQ multiplex PCR, while the TCRdb copy is restricted to in-frame clones and leaves out a portion. The table lists under 400,000 clones, approximately 15% of them singletons. This TCR was recovered from a man aged 25-40 years in good health. The chain couples TRBV2 to TRBJ2-7; D ambiguous. Specimen: central memory CD4+ T cells from blood. The chain's CDR3 is CASSLAVHYEQYF. The CDR3 DNA sequence: TGTGCCAGCAGTCTGGCAGTCCACTACGAGCAGTACTTC.